This T cell receptor (beta chain) was identified during a study of blood T cell repertoires in COVID-19. Study details: Collection of acute and convalescent COVID-19 samples took place in the United States, Italy and Spain. The analysed material was cDNA or gDNA that came from T cells, B-cell-depleted T cells, or PBMCs.

Of note for this clone: Mismatch with germline at one junction end may stem from a read error.

How the authors handled the data: Amplifying reference gene primers gave estimates of nucleated cell counts. Clones were sequenced by immunoSEQ multiplex PCR, and TCRdb holds only the in-frame ones, with some missing. V and J calls and clone size are given by that table; D and trimming were obtained from the DNA. The sample holds 140,000 or so clones; approximately 89% are singletons and the top ten take around 1.5%. This CDR3 contains 15 residues. The source material was peripheral blood. The receptor was derived from a human donor in a cohort sampled during active COVID-19. The chain links TRBV23-1 to TRBJ2-2; D perhaps matches TRBD1 (6 bases). TRBV23-1 is placed among ORFs of uncertain function. The CDR3 sequence: CASSQQGFQDRGAVF. In nucleotides, the CDR3 is TGCGCCAGCAGTCAACAGGGGTTTCAAGACCGGGGAGCTGTTTTT.